Following are 24 T cell receptor beta chains from one sample sequenced in a study of blood T cell repertoires in COVID-19. This table comes from immunoSEQ multiplex PCR, and its TCRdb copy is limited to in-frame clones, with some not included. The sample has 40,000 to 45,000 clones; 88% are singletons. Sequencing was carried out using peripheral blood. The origin of the receptors is a human donor in a cohort sampled during active COVID-19.

V is TRBV11-3 and J is TRBJ2-7; D is possibly TRBD1 (6 bases). Trimming stripped 2 bases from V and 5 bases from J, with 10 bases between. In germline, CDR1 is SGHNT, CDR2 YENEEA. The CDR3 has 13 amino acids. The CDR3 bases are TGTGCCAGCAGCTTATTAGGGGGAGACGAGCAGTACTTC. Encoded protein: CASSLLGGDEQYF. Full variable domain (missing parts from reference TRBV11-3 and TRBJ2-7): EAGVVQSPRYKIIEKKQPVAFWCNPISGHNTLYWYLQNLGQGPELLIRYENEEAVDDSQLPKDRFSAERLKGVDSTLKIQPAELGDSAVYLCASSLLGGDEQYFGPGTRLTVT.

This chain links TRBV29-1 with TRBJ2-3; 9 bases map to TRBD2. Per germline, CDR1 SQVTM and CDR2 ANQGSEA. CDR3 length equals 17 residues. V shed 4 bases and J 8 bases; nucleotides not matched to a gene: 19. CDR3 coding DNA: TGCAGCGTTGTTCTACTTCCTCGCGGGGGGGCGGGGTCTACGCAGTATTTT. Amino acids: CSVVLLPRGGAGSTQYF.

The chain recombines TRBV7-6 with TRBJ2-7; tentative D call: TRBD2 (5 bases). CDR3 size: 16 residues. V lost 4 bases to trimming and J lost 0 bases, with 16 bases between them. The germline CDR1 and CDR2 sequences are SGHVS and FNYEAQ. CDR3 nucleotides: TGTGCCAGCAGCTCCGAACCTACCGGGATCTCCTACGAGCAGTACTTC. Translated, it gives CASSSEPTGISYEQYF.

The CDR3 sequence is CASSQRQGNSPLHF. The CDR3 nucleotides are TGTGCCAGCAGCCAGAGACAGGGTAATTCACCCCTCCACTTT. The chain couples TRBV4-2 to TRBJ1-6; TRBD1 matches at 7 bases. The CDR3 extends over 14 amino acids. With V trimmed by 3 bases and J by 6 bases, 2 bases remained unmatched. Per germline, CDR1 LGHNA and CDR2 YNFKEQ.

The chain has TRBV27 and TRBJ2-7, with 8 nucleotides matching TRBD1. This CDR3 comprises 14 residues. Germline loops: CDR1 MNHEY, CDR2 SMNVEV (reference sequence). J was trimmed by 3 bases and V by 5 bases; bases with no gene match: 6. The CDR3 DNA is TGTGCCAGCAGTCTCACCGGGACAGGCTACGAGCAGTACTTC. Its translation is CASSLTGTGYEQYF.

The chain recombines TRBV27 with TRBJ2-7; 7 bases line up with TRBD2. The CDR3 has 14 amino acids. The ends lost 5 bases at V and 1 base at J; junction bases unmatched: 5. Germline V lookup: CDR1 MNHEY, CDR2 SMNVEV (reference sequence). The CDR3 DNA sequence: TGTGCCAGCAGTCCCCGCGGGGGTTCCTACGAGCAGTACTTC. Amino acid sequence: CASSPRGGSYEQYF.

This chain joins TRBV12-3 or TRBV12-4 and TRBJ2-7, with a tentative D call TRBD2 (6 bases). The CDR3 length is 12 residues. With 6 bases removed from V and 1 base from J, the gap between germline ends came to 7 bases. CDR3 in DNA: TGTGCCAGCAGCGGGAGTTCCTACGAGCAGTACTTC. It specifies CASSGSSYEQYF.

The chain links TRBV6-5 to TRBJ2-3; D may be TRBD2 (5 bases). There are 13 residues in the CDR3. V lost 0 bases to trimming and J lost 5 bases, with 6 bases between them. Per germline, CDR1 MNHEY and CDR2 SVGAGI. In nucleotides, the CDR3 is TGTGCCAGCAGTTACTCCCGGGGAGATACGCAGTATTTT. Its protein is CASSYSRGDTQYF.

This clone was picked up one time. V usage is TRBV3-1 (or the pseudogene TRBV3-2) and J usage is TRBJ2-7; D uncertain. Germline CDR1 reads LGHDT; CDR2 reads YNNKEL (reference sequence). This CDR3 region has 13 residues. V was pared by 0 bases and J by 3 bases, with 6 bases between. CDR3 nucleotide sequence: TGTGCCAGCAGCCAAGAACTACACTACGAGCAGTACTTC. This translates into CASSQELHYEQYF.

Worth noting for this clone: This sample also contains other DNA sequences that code for the same CDR3. The chain is built from TRBV7-9 and TRBJ1-6; no definite D call. Germline V gives CDR1 SEHNR, CDR2 FQNEAQ (reference sequence). The V and J ends lost 1 base and 5 bases respectively, with 9 bases between them. The CDR3 is 15 residues long. This CDR3 reads CASSLGGYNNSPLHF. CDR3 coding DNA: TGTGCCAGCAGCTTAGGAGGGTACAATAATTCACCCCTCCACTTT.

The chain is built from TRBV12-3 or TRBV12-4 and TRBJ1-2; tentative D call: TRBD1 (5 bases). The CDR3 is 13 residues long. Trimming pared 1 base from V and 4 bases from J, leaving 7 bases between. The CDR3 nucleotides are TGTGCCAGCAGTTTAGGACAGCTCTATGGCTACACCTTC. Translating gives CASSLGQLYGYTF.

The genes are TRBV19 and TRBJ2-6, with 7 bases aligning to TRBD1. The CDR3 totals 16 residues. Per germline, CDR1 LNHDA and CDR2 SQIVND (reference sequence). V was clipped by 3 bases and J by 2 bases; unmatched bases: 4. This chain's CDR3 is CASSIPDRPGANVLTF. The CDR3 bases are TGTGCCAGTAGTATCCCGGACAGGCCTGGGGCCAACGTCCTGACTTTC.

The CDR3 DNA reads as TGTGCCATCAGTGGGAGGGGCAGGATGGGCCAAGAGACCCAGTACTTC. Amino acid sequence: CAISGRGRMGQETQYF. This chain connects TRBV10-3 to TRBJ2-5; the D gene is possibly TRBD2 (6 bases). The CDR3 covers 16 residues. The germline V gene has CDR1 ENHRY and CDR2 SYGVKD. V was shortened by 4 bases and J by 1 base, with 16 bases between the two germline ends.

This sequence joins TRBV24-1 and TRBJ1-3; D gene unclear. CDR3 length: 13 amino acids. V shed 9 bases and J shed 2 bases, with 10 bases lying between them. Looked up from germline, CDR1 is KGHDR and CDR2 is SFDVKD. CDR3: CATQDVTGNTIYF. The CDR3 DNA follows: TGTGCCACCCAGGATGTAACTGGAAACACCATATATTTT.

In DNA, the CDR3 is TGTGCCAGCAGCCCCGTAGCGGGGGGTAACAATGAGCAGTTCTTC. Residues: CASSPVAGGNNEQFF. V usage is TRBV7-2 and J usage is TRBJ2-1; TRBD2 aligns across 10 bases. Germline assignment: CDR1 SGHTA and CDR2 FQGNSA. The CDR3 is 15 amino acids. After removal of 5 bases from V and 5 bases from J, the junction contained 6 bases not matched to a gene.

The chain recombines TRBV7-6 with TRBJ1-1; 12 positions match TRBD1. The CDR3 sequence is 16 residues long. Germline assignment: CDR1 SGHVS and CDR2 FNYEAQ. V was pared by 5 bases and J by 0 bases, with 4 bases of the junction left unmatched. The CDR3 sequence: CASSPGTGGMNTEAFF. The CDR3 region has the DNA TGTGCCAGCAGCCCTGGGACAGGGGGCATGAACACTGAAGCTTTCTTT.

The V gene is TRBV30, the J gene TRBJ1-2; 8 bases line up with TRBD1. Germline V CDR1 and CDR2: GTSNPN, SVGIG (reference sequence). With 2 bases clipped from V and 4 bases from J, the junction kept 9 bases outside the gene matches. CDR3 size: 15 residues. For the CDR3, the DNA is TGTGCCTGGAGTCGGCAGGGGGCCGGGGTCTATGGCTACACCTTC. Translation gives CAWSRQGAGVYGYTF.

The chain employs TRBV2 and TRBJ1-1; D is unresolved. V lost 8 bases and J 10 bases, leaving 23 bases between the germline ends. The CDR3 totals 14 residues. CDR1 SNHLY and CDR2 FYNNEI come from the germline V gene. The CDR3 loop reads CASVGEGTGLRAFF. CDR3 nucleotides: TGTGCCAGCGTTGGAGAGGGCACCGGGCTAAGAGCTTTCTTT.

J is TRBJ2-7 and V is TRBV5-4; D ambiguous. Germline loops: CDR1 SGHNT, CDR2 YYREEE (reference sequence). Trimming removed 0 bases from V and 6 bases from J, with 13 bases in between. The length of the CDR3 is 14 residues. CDR3 protein: CASSLDSPRVEQYF. CDR3 in DNA: TGTGCCAGCAGCTTGGACTCCCCCCGGGTCGAGCAGTACTTC.

The chain employs TRBV9 and TRBJ2-3, with 8 positions matching TRBD2. The CDR3 length is 16 residues. With 3 bases clipped from V and 5 bases from J, the junction kept 11 bases outside the gene matches. Germline CDR1 SGDLS, CDR2 YYNGEE. For the CDR3, the DNA is TGTGCCAGCAGCGGAGCGCGTCGGGGGGGCCAAGATACGCAGTATTTT. It is translated as CASSGARRGGQDTQYF. Combining the CDR3 with reference TRBV9 and TRBJ2-3 gives the whole variable domain DSGVTQTPKHLITATGQRVTLRCSPRSGDLSVYWYQQSLDQGLQFLIQYYNGEERAKGNILERFSAQQFPDLHSELNLSSLELGDSALYFCASSGARRGGQDTQYFGPGTRLTVL.

This chain links TRBV18 with TRBJ2-7, with TRBD1 identical over 11 bases. After removal of 3 bases from V and 3 bases from J, the junction contained 4 bases not matched to a gene. The CDR3 runs to 15 residues. Germline loops: CDR1 KGHSH, CDR2 LQKENI. The CDR3 sequence is CASSPSGTGGYEQYF. The CDR3 region has the DNA TGTGCCAGCTCACCGTCCGGGACAGGGGGCTACGAGCAGTACTTC.

This clone was seen only once. This chain uses TRBV2 with TRBJ2-3; TRBD2 agrees at 12 bases. The CDR3 has 17 amino acids. Germline V CDR1 and CDR2: SNHLY, FYNNEI. V trimming: 1 base; J trimming: 6 bases; junction bases outside the gene matches: 8. Here the CDR3 reads CASSEVDASGGEDTQYF. CDR3 DNA: TGTGCCAGCAGTGAAGTTGATGCTAGCGGGGGGGAGGATACGCAGTATTTT.

The V and J genes are TRBV3-1 (or the pseudogene TRBV3-2) and TRBJ2-1; 9 bases align to TRBD1. Losses at the gene ends were 5 bases for V and 7 bases for J; bases not matched to a gene: 12. This CDR3 spans 16 amino acids. The V gene's germline CDR1 is LGHDT and CDR2 YNNKEL (reference sequence). The CDR3 sequence: CASSEGRTGVLNEQFF. The CDR3 coding sequence is TGTGCCAGCAGCGAGGGGAGGACAGGGGTGTTGAATGAGCAGTTCTTC.

The chain combines TRBV5-1 with TRBJ2-3; D is perhaps TRBD1 (5 bases). The CDR3 has 14 amino acids. From germline, CDR1 is SGHRS and CDR2 YFSETQ. V lost 4 bases and J lost 3, with 12 bases in between. The CDR3 bases are TGCGCCAGCAGCACATCGCACAGGACAGATACGCAGTATTTT. Residues: CASSTSHRTDTQYF.